This T cell receptor (beta chain) appears in the sequencing data of a study of shared clonotypes between healthy human individuals. Method: immunoSEQ multiplex PCR; TCRdb's copy keeps in-frame clones and lacks some. The table lists hundreds of thousands of clones, around 96% of them singletons. Positively selected for CCR7, the CD45RO-negative cells used as naive CD8 cells excluded terminally differentiated effector memory CD45RA+ cells. V was pared by 2 bases and J by 2 bases, with 2 bases of the junction left unmatched. CDR1 is SGHRS, CDR2 YFSETQ, per germline. The CDR3 consists of 14 residues. The genes are TRBV5-1 and TRBJ2-7, with 9 bases aligning to TRBD1. The clonotype comes from a woman younger than 45 in good health. The material sequenced was naive CD8+ T cells sorted from blood. CDR3 nucleotides: TGCGCCAGCAGCTTCGACAGGGGGACCTACGAGCAGTACTTC. It translates to CASSFDRGTYEQYF. The full variable domain, rest sourced from reference TRBV5-1 and TRBJ2-7, is KAGVTQTPRYLIKTRGQQVTLSCSPISGHRSVSWYQQTPGQGLQFLFEYFSETQRNKGNFPGRFSGRQFSNSRSEMNVSTLELGDSALYLCASSFDRGTYEQYFGPGTRLTVT.